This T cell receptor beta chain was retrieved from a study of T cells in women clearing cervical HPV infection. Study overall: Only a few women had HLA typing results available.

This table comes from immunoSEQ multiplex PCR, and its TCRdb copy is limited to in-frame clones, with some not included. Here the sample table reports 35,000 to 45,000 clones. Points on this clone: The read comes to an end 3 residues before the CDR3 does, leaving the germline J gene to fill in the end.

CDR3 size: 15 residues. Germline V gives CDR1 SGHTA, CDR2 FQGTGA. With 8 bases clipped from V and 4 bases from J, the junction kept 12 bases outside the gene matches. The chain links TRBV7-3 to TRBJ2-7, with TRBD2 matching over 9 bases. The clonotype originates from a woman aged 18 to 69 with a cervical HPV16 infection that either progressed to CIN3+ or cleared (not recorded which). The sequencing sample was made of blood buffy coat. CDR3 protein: CASAPSTSGHYEQYF. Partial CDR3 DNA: TGTGCCAGCGCTCCGTCGACTAGCGGACATTACGAG.